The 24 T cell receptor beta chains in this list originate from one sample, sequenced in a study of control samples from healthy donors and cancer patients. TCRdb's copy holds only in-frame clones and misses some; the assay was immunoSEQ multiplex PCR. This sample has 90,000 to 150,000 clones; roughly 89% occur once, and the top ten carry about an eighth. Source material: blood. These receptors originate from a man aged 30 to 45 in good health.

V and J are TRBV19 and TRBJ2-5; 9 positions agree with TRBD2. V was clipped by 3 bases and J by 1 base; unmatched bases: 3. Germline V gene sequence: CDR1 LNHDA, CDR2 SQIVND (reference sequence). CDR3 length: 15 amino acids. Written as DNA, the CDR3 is TGTGCCAGTAGTATCTTTAGCGGGGGCCAAGAGACCCAGTACTTC. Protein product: CASSIFSGGQETQYF.

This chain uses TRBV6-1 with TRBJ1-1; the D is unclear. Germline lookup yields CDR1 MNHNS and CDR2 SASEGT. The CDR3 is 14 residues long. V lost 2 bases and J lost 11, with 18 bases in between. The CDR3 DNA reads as TGTGCCAGCAGTGAAATCCCTGGGCAGGCGAGTGCTTTCTTT. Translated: CASSEIPGQASAFF.

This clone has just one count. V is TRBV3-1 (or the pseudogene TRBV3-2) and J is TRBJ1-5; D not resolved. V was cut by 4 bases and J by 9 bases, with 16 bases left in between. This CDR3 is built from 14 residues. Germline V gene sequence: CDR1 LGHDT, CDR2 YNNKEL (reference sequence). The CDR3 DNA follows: TGTGCCAGCAGCCTAGGACGGCGGACGGGGCCCCAGCATTTT. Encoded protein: CASSLGRRTGPQHF.

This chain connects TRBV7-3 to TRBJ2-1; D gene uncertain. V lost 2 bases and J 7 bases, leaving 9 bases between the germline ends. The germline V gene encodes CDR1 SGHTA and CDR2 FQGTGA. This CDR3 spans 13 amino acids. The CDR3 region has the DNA TGTGCCAGCAGCTTAGTGGCCCCAAATGAGCAGTTCTTC. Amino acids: CASSLVAPNEQFF.

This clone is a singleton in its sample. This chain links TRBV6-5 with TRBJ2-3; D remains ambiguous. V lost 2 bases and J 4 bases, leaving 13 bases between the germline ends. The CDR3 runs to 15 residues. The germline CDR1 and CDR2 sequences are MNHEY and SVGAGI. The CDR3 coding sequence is TGTGCCAGCAGTTACGGACCTGGGCCCCCAGATACGCAGTATTTT. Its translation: CASSYGPGPPDTQYF.

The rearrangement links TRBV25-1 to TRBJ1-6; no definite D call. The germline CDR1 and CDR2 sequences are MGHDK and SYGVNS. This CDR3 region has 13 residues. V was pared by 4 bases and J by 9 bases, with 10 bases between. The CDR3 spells CASSVPGGSPLHF. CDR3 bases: TGTGCCAGCAGTGTCCCCGGAGGTTCACCCCTCCACTTT.

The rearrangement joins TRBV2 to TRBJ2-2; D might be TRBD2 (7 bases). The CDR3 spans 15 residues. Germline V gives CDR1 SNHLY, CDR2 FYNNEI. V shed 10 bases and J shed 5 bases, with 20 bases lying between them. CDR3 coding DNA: TGTGCCACCATTGGGGGGGGCGAGTTAACCGGGGAGCTGTTTTTT. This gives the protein CATIGGGELTGELFF.

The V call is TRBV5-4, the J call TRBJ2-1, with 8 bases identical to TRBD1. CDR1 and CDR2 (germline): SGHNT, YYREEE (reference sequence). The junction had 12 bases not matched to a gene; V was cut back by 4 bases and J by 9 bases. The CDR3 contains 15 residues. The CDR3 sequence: CASSLQGDLGSEQFF. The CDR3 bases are TGTGCCAGCAGCCTACAGGGGGATCTCGGGAGTGAGCAGTTCTTC.

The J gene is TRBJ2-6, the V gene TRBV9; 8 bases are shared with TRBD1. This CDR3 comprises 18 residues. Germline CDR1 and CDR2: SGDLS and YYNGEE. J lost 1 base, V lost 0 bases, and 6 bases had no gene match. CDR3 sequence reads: CASSVAATGDSGANVLTF. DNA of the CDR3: TGTGCCAGCAGCGTAGCTGCGACAGGGGATTCTGGGGCCAACGTCCTGACTTTC. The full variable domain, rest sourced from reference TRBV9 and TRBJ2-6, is DSGVTQTPKHLITATGQRVTLRCSPRSGDLSVYWYQQSLDQGLQFLIQYYNGEERAKGNILERFSAQQFPDLHSELNLSSLELGDSALYFCASSVAATGDSGANVLTFGAGSRLTVL.

CDR3 amino acids: CASSTGNTEAFF. The CDR3, as DNA: TGTGCCAGCAGTACCGGCAACACTGAAGCTTTCTTT. The V and J genes are TRBV7-9 and TRBJ1-1; D is ambiguous. This CDR3 is built from 12 residues. Per the germline V gene, CDR1 is SEHNR and CDR2 is FQNEAQ (reference sequence). Deletions cut 6 bases from V and 2 bases from J, with 7 bases between. Full variable domain (rest looked up from reference TRBV7-9 and TRBJ1-1): DTGVSQNPRHKITKRGQNVTFRCDPISEHNRLYWYRQTLGQGPEFLTYFQNEAQLEKSRLLSDRFSAERPKGSFSTLEIQRTEQGDSAMYLCASSTGNTEAFFGQGTRLTVV.

CDR3 sequence: CASSPDRAEQYF. For the CDR3, the DNA is TGTGCCAGCAGCCCGGACAGGGCCGAGCAGTACTTC. This chain joins TRBV6-5 and TRBJ2-7; 8 nucleotides agree with TRBD1. The germline CDR1 and CDR2 sequences are MNHEY and SVGAGI. V shed 6 bases, J shed 6 bases, and the junction held 4 bases outside the gene matches. The CDR3 loop spans 12 amino acids.

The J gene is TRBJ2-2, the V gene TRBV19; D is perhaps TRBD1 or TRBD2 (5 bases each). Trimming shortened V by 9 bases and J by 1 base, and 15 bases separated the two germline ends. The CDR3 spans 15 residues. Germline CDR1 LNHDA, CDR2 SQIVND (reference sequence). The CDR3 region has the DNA TGTGCCAGGTTTGGTTTTGGGGGGAACACCGGGGAGCTGTTTTTT. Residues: CARFGFGGNTGELFF.

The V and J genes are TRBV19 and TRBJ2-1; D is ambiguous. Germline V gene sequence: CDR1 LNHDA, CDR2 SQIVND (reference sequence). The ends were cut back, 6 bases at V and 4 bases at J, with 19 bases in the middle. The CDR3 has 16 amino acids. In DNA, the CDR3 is TGTGCCAGTAGACCCAACTCGGGCCGCGGATACAATGAGCAGTTCTTC. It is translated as CASRPNSGRGYNEQFF. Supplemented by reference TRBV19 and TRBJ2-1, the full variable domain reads DGGITQSPKYLFRKEGQNVTLSCEQNLNHDAMYWYRQDPGQGLRLIYYSQIVNDFQKGDIAEGYSVSREKKESFPLTVTSAQKNPTAFYLCASRPNSGRGYNEQFFGPGTRLTVL.

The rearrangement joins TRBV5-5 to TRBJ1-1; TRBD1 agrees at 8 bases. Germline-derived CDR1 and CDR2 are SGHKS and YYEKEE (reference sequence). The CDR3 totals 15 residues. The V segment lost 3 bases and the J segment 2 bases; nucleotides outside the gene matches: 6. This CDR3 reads CASSWGQGANTEAFF. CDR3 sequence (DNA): TGTGCCAGCAGCTGGGGGCAGGGGGCAAACACTGAAGCTTTCTTT.

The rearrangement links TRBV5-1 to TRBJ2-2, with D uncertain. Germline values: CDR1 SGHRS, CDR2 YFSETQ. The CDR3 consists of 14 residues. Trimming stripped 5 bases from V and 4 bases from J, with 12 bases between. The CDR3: CASSWTLGTGELFF. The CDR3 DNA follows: TGCGCCAGCAGTTGGACCCTAGGCACCGGGGAGCTGTTTTTT.

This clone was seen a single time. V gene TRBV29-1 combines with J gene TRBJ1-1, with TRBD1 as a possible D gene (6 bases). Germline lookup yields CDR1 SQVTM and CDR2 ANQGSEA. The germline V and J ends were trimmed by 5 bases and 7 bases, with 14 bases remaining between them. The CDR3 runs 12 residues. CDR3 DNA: TGCAGCGTTCCTCGGGGGCCCCATGAAGCTTTCTTT. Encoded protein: CSVPRGPHEAFF.

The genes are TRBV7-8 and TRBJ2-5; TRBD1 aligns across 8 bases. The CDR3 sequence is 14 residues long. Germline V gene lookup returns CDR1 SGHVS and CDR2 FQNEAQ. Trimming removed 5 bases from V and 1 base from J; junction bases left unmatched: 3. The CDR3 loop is CASSATGGQETQYF. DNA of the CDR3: TGTGCCAGCAGCGCCACAGGGGGCCAAGAGACCCAGTACTTC. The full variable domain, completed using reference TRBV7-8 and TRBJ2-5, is GAGVSQSPRYKVAKRGQDVALRCDPISGHVSLFWYQQALGQGPEFLTYFQNEAQLDKSGLPSDRFFAERPEGSVSTLKIQRTQQEDSAVYLCASSATGGQETQYFGPGTRLLVL.

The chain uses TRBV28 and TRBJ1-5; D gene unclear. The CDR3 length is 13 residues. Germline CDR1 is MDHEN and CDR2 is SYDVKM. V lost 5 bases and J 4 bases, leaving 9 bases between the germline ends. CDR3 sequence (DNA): TGTGCCAGCAGTACCCGGGAGAATCAGCCCCAGCATTTT. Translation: CASSTRENQPQHF.

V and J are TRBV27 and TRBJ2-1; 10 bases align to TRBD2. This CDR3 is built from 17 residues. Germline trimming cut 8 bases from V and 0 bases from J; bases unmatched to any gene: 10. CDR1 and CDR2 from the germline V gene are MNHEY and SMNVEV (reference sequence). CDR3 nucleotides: TGTGCCAGCCTACTAGCGGGGCCTACGAGCTCCTACAATGAGCAGTTCTTC. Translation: CASLLAGPTSSYNEQFF.

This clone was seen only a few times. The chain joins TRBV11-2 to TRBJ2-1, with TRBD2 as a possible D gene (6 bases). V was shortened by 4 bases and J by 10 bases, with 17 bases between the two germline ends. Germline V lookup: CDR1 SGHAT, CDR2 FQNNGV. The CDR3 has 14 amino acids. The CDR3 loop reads CASSYMVGGWEQFF. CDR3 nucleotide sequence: TGTGCCAGCAGCTATATGGTGGGGGGTTGGGAGCAGTTCTTC. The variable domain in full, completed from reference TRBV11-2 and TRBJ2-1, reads EAGVAQSPRYKIIEKRQSVAFWCNPISGHATLYWYQQILGQGPKLLIQFQNNGVVDDSQLPKDRFSAERLKGVDSTLKIQPAKLEDSAVYLCASSYMVGGWEQFFGPGTRLTVL.

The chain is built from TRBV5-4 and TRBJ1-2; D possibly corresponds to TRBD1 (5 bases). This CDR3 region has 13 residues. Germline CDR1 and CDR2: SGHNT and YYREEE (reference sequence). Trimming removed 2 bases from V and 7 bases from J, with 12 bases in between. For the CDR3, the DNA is TGTGCCAGCAGCTTAAGGCGGGGGAGTGGCTACACCTTC. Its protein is CASSLRRGSGYTF.

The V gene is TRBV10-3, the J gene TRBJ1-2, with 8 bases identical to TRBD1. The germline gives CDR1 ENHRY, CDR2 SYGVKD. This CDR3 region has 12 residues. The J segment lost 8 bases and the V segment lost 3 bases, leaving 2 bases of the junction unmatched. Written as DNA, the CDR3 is TGTGCCATCAGTGAAGGGACAGGAGGCTACACCTTC. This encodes CAISEGTGGYTF.

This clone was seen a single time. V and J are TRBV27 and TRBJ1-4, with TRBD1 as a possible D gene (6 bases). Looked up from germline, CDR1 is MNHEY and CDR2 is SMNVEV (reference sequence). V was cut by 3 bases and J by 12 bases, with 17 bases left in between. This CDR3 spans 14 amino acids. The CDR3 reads CASSFMQTGGELFF. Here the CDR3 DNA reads TGTGCCAGCAGTTTTATGCAGACTGGGGGCGAACTGTTTTTT.

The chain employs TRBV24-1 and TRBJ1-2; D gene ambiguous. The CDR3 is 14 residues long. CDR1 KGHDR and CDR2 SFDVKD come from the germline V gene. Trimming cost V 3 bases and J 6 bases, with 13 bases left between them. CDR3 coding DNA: TGTGCCACCAGTGATCGGATAGCTGCCCATGGCTACACCTTC. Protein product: CATSDRIAAHGYTF.